The 24 T cell receptor beta chains reported below all come from one sample, sequenced in a study of graft-versus-host responses after intestinal transplantation. The researchers put some 200,000 CFSE-labeled responder cells into plates with some 200,000 irradiated, violet-dye-labeled stimulator cells. Method: immunoSEQ multiplex PCR; TCRdb's copy keeps in-frame clones and lacks some. The table has approximately 15,000 clones, approximately 40% seen once. The material was alloreactive CD8+ T cells from a mixed lymphocyte reaction culture, obtained before intestinal transplant. Subset of the sample: CFSE-low proliferating T cells sorted from approximately 6-day pre-transplant mixed lymphocyte reaction (GvH or HvG direction). These receptors all come from a human patient who received an intestinal transplant.

The gene calls are TRBV5-1 and TRBJ1-1; possibly TRBD1 for D (5 bases). Trimming took 4 bases from V and 2 from J, leaving 12 bases between them. Per germline, CDR1 SGHRS and CDR2 YFSETQ. The CDR3 has 14 residues. The CDR3 DNA is TGCGCCAGCAGCCTGGACACCCCAAACACTGAAGCTTTCTTT. This translates into CASSLDTPNTEAFF. Variable domain in full (rest from reference TRBV5-1 and TRBJ1-1): KAGVTQTPRYLIKTRGQQVTLSCSPISGHRSVSWYQQTPGQGLQFLFEYFSETQRNKGNFPGRFSGRQFSNSRSEMNVSTLELGDSALYLCASSLDTPNTEAFFGQGTRLTVV.

V is TRBV27 and J is TRBJ1-6; 9 bases are a match to TRBD1. V dropped 6 bases and J dropped 7; count of bases not matched to a gene: 10. This CDR3 contains 16 residues. From germline, CDR1 is MNHEY and CDR2 SMNVEV (reference sequence). DNA for the CDR3: TGTGCCAGCAGGGCCACACCGGGACAGGGAAATTCACCCCTCCACTTT. Amino acid sequence: CASRATPGQGNSPLHF.

V is TRBV27 and J is TRBJ2-1; 12 bases are shared with TRBD2. The CDR3 spans 14 residues. V shed 7 bases, J shed 7 bases, and the junction held 5 bases outside the gene matches. The germline CDR1 and CDR2 sequences are MNHEY and SMNVEV (reference sequence). CDR3 sequence: CASMRLAGVNEQFF. CDR3 DNA sequence: TGTGCCAGCATGCGACTAGCGGGGGTAAATGAGCAGTTCTTC.

The chain has TRBV13 and TRBJ2-2; no firm D call. V was shortened by 5 bases and J by 7 bases, with 8 bases between the two germline ends. The CDR3 is made up of 12 amino acids. CDR1 and CDR2 from the germline V gene are PRHDT and FYEKMQ (reference sequence). The chain's CDR3 is CASSQPIGELFF. CDR3 DNA sequence: TGTGCCAGCAGCCAGCCGATCGGGGAGCTGTTTTTT.

In its sample, this clone is medium-sized. The rearrangement joins TRBV5-5 to TRBJ2-7; D uncertain. CDR3 length: 11 amino acids. Germline CDR1 is SGHKS and CDR2 is YYEKEE (reference sequence). Deletions cut 6 bases from V and 6 bases from J, with 10 bases between. The CDR3: CASTSLGEQYF. The DNA of the CDR3 is TGTGCCAGCACCTCTTTGGGCGAGCAGTACTTC.

V is TRBV7-3 and J is TRBJ2-3, with D maybe TRBD2 (5 bases). CDR3 length: 15 residues. In germline, CDR1 is SGHTA, CDR2 FQGTGA. The germline V and J ends were trimmed by 7 bases and 3 bases, with 17 bases remaining between them. CDR3 loop: CASISRDYSTDTQYF. The CDR3 bases are TGTGCCAGCATCTCCAGAGACTATTCAACAGATACGCAGTATTTT.

This clone came up a few times. The rearrangement joins TRBV13 to TRBJ2-5, with D possibly matching TRBD1 (5 bases). Trimming stripped 1 base from V and 5 bases from J, with 14 bases between. The CDR3 loop spans 15 amino acids. The germline V gene has CDR1 PRHDT and CDR2 FYEKMQ (reference sequence). The CDR3 sequence is CASSLVSWGRETQYF. The CDR3 nucleotides read TGTGCCAGCAGCTTAGTGTCATGGGGCCGGGAGACCCAGTACTTC. The entire variable domain, with the rest obtained from reference TRBV13 and TRBJ2-5, is as follows: AAGVIQSPRHLIKEKRETATLKCYPIPRHDTVYWYQQGPGQDPQFLISFYEKMQSDKGSIPDRFSAQQFSDYHSELNMSSLELGDSALYFCASSLVSWGRETQYFGPGTRLLVL.

This chain links TRBV27 with TRBJ1-4; 7 positions match TRBD1. The CDR3 extends over 16 amino acids. Losses at the gene ends were 4 bases for V and 8 bases for J; bases not matched to a gene: 13. In germline, CDR1 is MNHEY, CDR2 SMNVEV (reference sequence). In DNA, the CDR3 is TGTGCCAGCAGTTCGGGGACAGTTCTCTCGATAGAAAAACTGTTTTTT. The encoded protein is CASSSGTVLSIEKLFF.

The rearrangement joins TRBV18 to TRBJ2-5, with 8 bases lining up with TRBD2. This CDR3 comprises 15 residues. From germline, CDR1 is KGHSH and CDR2 LQKENI. Trimming at V came to 5 bases and at J to 2 bases, leaving 7 bases not matched to a gene. The CDR3 here is CASSEKRGLQETQYF. DNA of the CDR3: TGTGCCAGCTCAGAGAAGCGGGGGCTTCAAGAGACCCAGTACTTC.

This chain uses TRBV29-1 with TRBJ1-2, with TRBD1 matching over 7 bases. The V gene end was trimmed by 4 bases and the J gene end by 4 bases; junction bases not matched to a gene: 9. Germline values: CDR1 SQVTM, CDR2 ANQGSEA. The CDR3 is 14 residues long. The DNA for the CDR3 is TGCAGCGTTGTGTGGCAGGGGGATTCCTATGGCTACACCTTC. It is translated as CSVVWQGDSYGYTF.

V and J are TRBV7-9 and TRBJ2-7; the D is unclear. Trimming removed 5 bases from V and 4 bases from J, with 12 bases in between. Per germline, CDR1 SEHNR and CDR2 FQNEAQ (reference sequence). The CDR3 runs 13 residues. The CDR3 DNA follows: TGTGCCAGCAGCCCCCCCCTGGAGTACGAGCAGTACTTC. Its translation is CASSPPLEYEQYF.

This clone was seen more than once but under ten times. The V and J genes are TRBV4-1 and TRBJ2-7, with D tentatively TRBD2 (6 bases). The CDR3 spans 13 residues. Trimming left V 1 base short and J 6 bases short, with 10 bases between. The germline CDR1 and CDR2 sequences are MGHRA and YSYEKL. CDR3: CASSQGGGFEQYF. The CDR3 DNA reads as TGCGCCAGCAGCCAAGGAGGAGGGTTCGAGCAGTACTTC.

The gene calls are TRBV4-1 and TRBJ1-3; D is undetermined. Germline-derived CDR1 and CDR2 are MGHRA and YSYEKL. The CDR3 has 15 residues. Trimming stripped 0 bases from V and 0 bases from J, with 6 bases between. In DNA, the CDR3 is TGCGCCAGCAGCCAAGATCGGAGCTCTGGAAACACCATATATTTT. Protein sequence: CASSQDRSSGNTIYF.

This clone was seen only a few times. V and J are TRBV11-3 and TRBJ1-6; perhaps TRBD1 as D (6 bases). The germline V gene has CDR1 SGHNT and CDR2 YENEEA. V lost 5 bases, J lost 9 bases, and 17 bases lay in between. The CDR3 sequence is 15 residues long. CDR3 residues: CASSPDGGLFSPLHF. The CDR3 DNA follows: TGTGCCAGCAGCCCTGACGGGGGCCTTTTTTCACCCCTCCACTTT.

V is TRBV5-8 and J is TRBJ1-1, with D uncertain. Trimming cost V 4 bases and J 0 bases, with 13 bases left between them. The CDR3 totals 15 residues. In germline, CDR1 is SGHTS, CDR2 YDEGEE. Here the CDR3 reads CASSLRPEVNTEAFF. The CDR3 coding sequence is TGTGCCAGCAGCCTTCGCCCTGAGGTGAACACTGAAGCTTTCTTT.

A few counts support this clone. The chain is built from TRBV5-5 and TRBJ2-1; D is unresolved. CDR1 SGHKS and CDR2 YYEKEE come from the germline V gene (reference sequence). Trimming pared 2 bases from V and 10 bases from J, leaving 10 bases between. The CDR3 is 12 amino acids. The CDR3 protein is CASSFFPPEQFF. The CDR3 bases are TGTGCCAGCAGCTTTTTTCCCCCCGAGCAGTTCTTC.

This clone was counted between two and nine times. The chain has TRBV19 and TRBJ2-6; D call uncertain. The germline CDR1 and CDR2 sequences are LNHDA and SQIVND (reference sequence). The CDR3 totals 20 residues. The ends were cut back, 1 base at V and 2 bases at J, with 21 bases in the middle. As DNA, the CDR3 is TGTGCCAGTAGTATAGCCAGTTTCGGGTTGGCTCGCCCTGGGGCCAACGTCCTGACTTTC. This gives the protein CASSIASFGLARPGANVLTF.

The J gene is TRBJ1-2, the V gene TRBV6-6; D is unclear. Germline lookup yields CDR1 MNHNY and CDR2 SVGAGI (reference sequence). The CDR3 has 16 residues. Trimming took off 10 bases at V and 2 bases at J, with 23 bases between the two ends. CDR3 DNA sequence: TGTGCCAACTGTACCTCCGGGCCCACAATGAACTATGGCTACACCTTC. This sequence encodes CANCTSGPTMNYGYTF.

The V call is TRBV4-1, the J call TRBJ2-7; D might be TRBD1 (6 bases). The ends were cut back, 5 bases at V and 3 bases at J, with 11 bases in the middle. The CDR3 loop spans 13 amino acids. The germline gives CDR1 MGHRA, CDR2 YSYEKL. The CDR3 protein is CASSSDRFYEQYF. CDR3 nucleotide sequence: TGCGCCAGCAGCTCCGACAGGTTCTACGAGCAGTACTTC.

This chain connects TRBV6-5 to TRBJ2-2, with D maybe TRBD2 (5 bases). In germline, CDR1 is MNHEY, CDR2 SVGAGI. V was pared by 2 bases and J by 6 bases, with 7 bases between. This CDR3 contains 13 residues. This CDR3 reads CASSYRGSGELFF. DNA of the CDR3: TGTGCCAGCAGTTACCGGGGATCCGGGGAGCTGTTTTTT.

The chain uses TRBV2 and TRBJ2-3; the match to TRBD2 covers 15 bases. The length of the CDR3 is 23 residues. Trimming removed 4 bases from V and 3 bases from J; junction bases left unmatched: 23. Germline lookup yields CDR1 SNHLY and CDR2 FYNNEI. In DNA, the CDR3 is TGTGCCAGCAGTGCCAGCTTATGGACTACCGGACTAGCGGGGGGGCGTTCGACAGATACGCAGTATTTT. It translates to CASSASLWTTGLAGGRSTDTQYF.

V gene TRBV7-9 combines with J gene TRBJ1-5, with unresolved D. Germline-derived CDR1 and CDR2 are SEHNR and FQNEAQ (reference sequence). The V gene lost 3 bases and the J gene lost 3 bases, with 9 bases spanning the gap. The CDR3 sequence is 14 residues long. The CDR3 DNA reads as TGTGCCAGCAGCTTGGGAGGGATCAATCAGCCCCAGCATTTT. Its protein is CASSLGGINQPQHF.

This clone is classed as medium-sized. The chain employs TRBV4-1 and TRBJ1-2; D is perhaps TRBD1 (5 bases). V was trimmed by 0 bases and J by 8 bases, leaving 16 bases between them. The CDR3 runs to 15 residues. The germline gives CDR1 MGHRA, CDR2 YSYEKL. Written as DNA, the CDR3 is TGCGCCAGCAGCCAAGAGGCCCGAGCGGGGGTCGGCTACACCTTC. Protein product: CASSQEARAGVGYTF.

This clone was recorded a few times. This chain uses TRBV7-9 with TRBJ1-1; TRBD1 matches 9 bases. The CDR3 runs to 15 residues. The V and J ends lost 5 bases and 0 bases, in that order; junction bases with no gene match: 4. Germline lookup yields CDR1 SEHNR and CDR2 FQNEAQ (reference sequence). The CDR3 DNA is TGTGCCAGCAGCCAGGACAGGGGTTTGAACACTGAAGCTTTCTTT. Its translation is CASSQDRGLNTEAFF.